Listed below are T cell receptor beta chains from one sample, sequenced in a study of T-cell memory formation after mild COVID-19. MiXCR was run by TCRdb on the 5' RACE reads, yielding one entry per CDR3 protein. The sample has some 82,000 distinct CDR3 sequences; around 13% are singletons. The sequenced material came from PBMCs or a T cell subset sorted from them (not recorded which). The receptors shown here come from a man aged 18 to 35 who had mild COVID-19 (a few samples of this study predate the infection). Cell type and time point are not known. CDR3s include the opening cysteine and the closing phenylalanine or tryptophan. The D gene is left open where the match is weak. Rows give clone size only sometimes, using once, few, many, or a class for an expanded clone.

cdr3_nt cdr3_aa v_call clone_size d_call j_call
TGTGCCATCAGTGGGGAGGAACGGGATTCACCCCTCCACTTT CAISGEERDSPLHF TRBV10-3 few . TRBJ1-6
TGTGCCAGCAGCTCCAGCGGGGGGCTCCAAGATACGCAGTATTTT CASSSSGGLQDTQYF TRBV7-3 . TRBD2 TRBJ2-3
TGTGCCACCAGCAACTCTGGAAACACCATATATTTT CATSNSGNTIYF TRBV15 few . TRBJ1-3
TGTGCCAGCAGTTTCGTCGGGACTAGCATCCACAATGAGCAGTTCTTC CASSFVGTSIHNEQFF TRBV12-3/TRBV12-4 many TRBD2 TRBJ2-1
TGTGCCAGCAGTTACTCGAGCGGCGGGGTAGGGCAGTACTTC CASSYSSGGVGQYF TRBV6-5 . . TRBJ2-7
TGTGCCAGCAGGGGTGGGGGGAGCTCCTACAATGAGCAGTTCTTC CASRGGGSSYNEQFF TRBV28 many . TRBJ2-1
TGTGCCAGTAGTAGGGGGCGGACAGGGAGCGTCGGGGAGCTGTTTTTT CASSRGRTGSVGELFF TRBV19 . TRBD1 TRBJ2-2
TGTGCCAGCAGCCAAGATCGACAGGGAAATGAGCAGTTCTTC CASSQDRQGNEQFF TRBV4-2 few TRBD1 TRBJ2-1
TGCAGTGCTAGAGATAGGGACTCTCCCAGATTAAATGGCTACACCTTC CSARDRDSPRLNGYTF TRBV20-1 few . TRBJ1-2
TGTGCCAGCAGCCGCCCAAAGCGAGGGGAAAACATTCAGTACTTC CASSRPKRGENIQYF TRBV3-1 few . TRBJ2-4
TGTGCCAGCAGCCAGGGACAGAACACTGAAGCTTTCTTT CASSQGQNTEAFF TRBV7-3 . . TRBJ1-1
TGTGCCAGCAGCCCTCGGGACTCACGGTCCCGCGAGACCCAGTACTTC CASSPRDSRSRETQYF TRBV11-2 few . TRBJ2-5
TGTGCCAGGGAGGGACACCCGAGCTCTGGGGCCAACGTCCTGACTTTC CAREGHPSSGANVLTF TRBV7-9 . . TRBJ2-6
TGCGCCAGCAGCCAAGGGAGACTAGCGGGTGGGGAGACCCAGTACTTC CASSQGRLAGGETQYF TRBV4-1 few TRBD2 TRBJ2-5
TGTGCCAGCAGATTGGGGCAGGGACCTGAAGCTTTCTTT CASRLGQGPEAFF TRBV12-3/TRBV12-4 . . TRBJ1-1
TGTGCCAGCAGTTACACAGACACCGGGGAGCTGTTTTTT CASSYTDTGELFF TRBV6-2/TRBV6-3 many . TRBJ2-2
TGTGCCAGCAGTTTTTACGGGTTTCACTATGGCTACACCTTC CASSFYGFHYGYTF TRBV12-3/TRBV12-4 . . TRBJ1-2
TGTGCCAGCAGTTTGGACAGGAACACAGATACGCAGTATTTT CASSLDRNTDTQYF TRBV9 many TRBD1 TRBJ2-3
TGCAGCGTTGAGGATGCAGGGGGCGCAGAGACCCAGTACTTC CSVEDAGGAETQYF TRBV29-1 . TRBD1 TRBJ2-5
TGTGCCAGCAGCCCTTCTGCAGTGAACACTGAAGCTTTCTTT CASSPSAVNTEAFF TRBV5-4 many . TRBJ1-1
TGTGCCAGCAGCTTCGCTCCTCGCCCCAGCACAGATACGCAGTATTTT CASSFAPRPSTDTQYF TRBV7-2 . . TRBJ2-3
TGCGCCAGCAGCCAAGTCGTCCCCCCTCCTAGCGGGGGGCCAGATACGCAGTATTTT CASSQVVPPPSGGPDTQYF TRBV4-1 few TRBD2 TRBJ2-3
TGCGCCAGCAGCGGAGGTGGTACCAGCGGGGTAGTCGAGCAGTACTTC CASSGGGTSGVVEQYF TRBV4-1 few TRBD2 TRBJ2-7
TGTGCCAGCAGCTTAGATCGAAGGACGCTGGGGGACGGGGATACGCAGTATTTT CASSLDRRTLGDGDTQYF TRBV11-3 . . TRBJ2-3
TGCAGCGTTGAAACAGGGGTCGATGAAAAACTGTTTTTT CSVETGVDEKLFF TRBV29-1 . TRBD1 TRBJ1-4
TGTGCCAGCAGTTACTACTCCTTGGGACAGCCAAACACTGAAGCTTTCTTT CASSYYSLGQPNTEAFF TRBV6-5 once TRBD1 TRBJ1-1
TGTGCCAGCGGGGGGGACCCCTACAATGAGCAGTTCTTC CASGGDPYNEQFF TRBV9 few TRBD2 TRBJ2-1
TGTGCCAGCAGTTCTCAGGGAGGGTACTATGGCTACACCTTC CASSSQGGYYGYTF TRBV27 . . TRBJ1-2
TGCAGTGCTAGAGACCGACAGGGGGCGGACTATGGCTACACCTTC CSARDRQGADYGYTF TRBV20-1 few TRBD1 TRBJ1-2
TGCAGTGCTAGAGATGGGAGCAAGGGTGGAGATACGCAGTATTTT CSARDGSKGGDTQYF TRBV20-1 . . TRBJ2-3
TGTGCCAGCGGTACAGGGGCTAGCGGGGCCAATGAGCAGTTCTTC CASGTGASGANEQFF TRBV27 few TRBD2 TRBJ2-1
TGTGCCATCAGTGAGTCGGGGGTTCTGGGGGCTTTCTTT CAISESGVLGAFF TRBV10-3 . . TRBJ1-1
TGTGCCAGCAGCTTAGGAATTAACACCGGGGAGCTGTTTTTT CASSLGINTGELFF TRBV7-8 . . TRBJ2-2
TGCGCCAGCAGCTCCCGGACAGGGGGCTATCAGCCCCAGCATTTT CASSSRTGGYQPQHF TRBV4-1 many TRBD1 TRBJ1-5
TGCGCCAGCAGCCAAGGCCCACCGAGCGGAGCTTTCTTT CASSQGPPSGAFF TRBV4-3 . . TRBJ1-1
TGTGCCAGTAGTCAAAGGGGTGGACAGATCAATCAGCCCCAGCATTTT CASSQRGGQINQPQHF TRBV19 few . TRBJ1-5
TGCAGCTCACTGGGACAGTCCTACGAGCAGTACTTC CSSLGQSYEQYF TRBV29-1 . TRBD1 TRBJ2-7
TGCAGTGCTAGGGGGATCAATCAGCCCCAGCATTTT CSARGINQPQHF TRBV20-1 . . TRBJ1-5
TGTGCCAGCAGCACCACAGGGAACACTGAAGCTTTCTTT CASSTTGNTEAFF TRBV12-3/TRBV12-4 . . TRBJ1-1
TGCGCCAGCAGCTTGGCCGGGGGGGCGATCGCTGAAGCTTTCTTT CASSLAGGAIAEAFF TRBV5-1 few . TRBJ1-1
TGTGCCAGCAGCCCACTAGGGGGGAGGAGCATGAACACTGAAGCTTTCTTT CASSPLGGRSMNTEAFF TRBV7-3 few . TRBJ1-1
TGCGCCAGCAGCTTGGGACTCGGCAATACGCAGTATTTT CASSLGLGNTQYF TRBV5-1 many . TRBJ2-3
TGCGCCAGCAGCCATAGACAGGGGCAGGCAGATACGCAGTATTTT CASSHRQGQADTQYF TRBV4-3 many TRBD1 TRBJ2-3
TGTGCCAGCAGCTCGGGACTAGCGGGGGCCGGCCGTCTCACAGATACGCAGTATTTT CASSSGLAGAGRLTDTQYF TRBV7-9 few TRBD2 TRBJ2-3
TGTGCCAGCAGTGGTGACCGACAGGCTTTCTATTATCAGCCCCAGCATTTT CASSGDRQAFYYQPQHF TRBV2 few . TRBJ1-5
TGTGCCAGCAGTTTTAGGCGGGGGGACGCGCAGTTCTTC CASSFRRGDAQFF TRBV28 few TRBD2 TRBJ2-1
TGTGCCAGCAGCTCGAGGGTACTAGCCGGGGAGCTGTTTTTT CASSSRVLAGELFF TRBV9 . . TRBJ2-2
TGTGCCAGCGGGGGGAGGGGGGTTGACACCGGGGAGCTGTTTTTT CASGGRGVDTGELFF TRBV6-5 . . TRBJ2-2
TGCAGTGCTAGGTGGACAGGGGGTAACACCGGGGAGCTGTTTTTT CSARWTGGNTGELFF TRBV20-1 few TRBD1 TRBJ2-2
TGCGCCAGCAGCCAAGAAGGGGCCAGGAGCTCCTACGAGCAGTACTTC CASSQEGARSSYEQYF TRBV4-1 . . TRBJ2-7
TGCAGCGTTGAAGAACAGAACCCTGGCTACACCTTC CSVEEQNPGYTF TRBV29-1 few . TRBJ1-2
TGTGCCAGCAGTGGGTCAGCCGCATATACAACTAATGAAAAACTGTTTTTT CASSGSAAYTTNEKLFF TRBV2 few . TRBJ1-4
TGCGCCAGCAGCCCTTTGGGGGCAGGGCCTGAGTCCTACAATGAGCAGTTCTTC CASSPLGAGPESYNEQFF TRBV4-3 . . TRBJ2-1
TGTGCCAGCAGCTTTCGGGGCTCGGACACCGGGGAGCTGTTTTTT CASSFRGSDTGELFF TRBV7-9 many . TRBJ2-2
TGTGCCAGCGATATTGGGGGGCCAGATACGCAGTATTTT CASDIGGPDTQYF TRBV12-3/TRBV12-4 many . TRBJ2-3
TGTGCCATCAGAACTAGCGGGGGGGCTGATACGCAGTATTTT CAIRTSGGADTQYF TRBV10-3 few TRBD2 TRBJ2-3
TGTGCCAGCAGGACTATACCGACAGAGAACACTGAAGCTTTCTTT CASRTIPTENTEAFF TRBV6-1 few . TRBJ1-1
TGTGCCAGCAGCCTCACGACAGGGGGCCTTTCTCAGCCCCAGCATTTT CASSLTTGGLSQPQHF TRBV7-9 . TRBD1 TRBJ1-5
TGTGACAGCAGTTACAGTATCCACATATATTTT CDSSYSIHIYF TRBV6-5 once . TRBJ1-3
TGCGCCAGCAGCCCAACCCGGGACCTCTCAGGTGGCTACACCTTC CASSPTRDLSGGYTF TRBV5-1 few . TRBJ1-2